A single sample gave rise to the 30 T cell receptor beta chains below, sequenced in a study of identical twins. TCRdb re-analysed the 5' RACE reads in MiXCR, keeping a single row per CDR3 protein. The sample lists approximately 230,000 distinct CDR3 sequences; roughly 7.1% were seen once. These data also formed part of another study, on T cells expressing NK-cell markers.

The sample consisted of CD8+ T cells sorted from blood. The receptors here all came from a woman younger than 35 in good health.

The chain combines TRBV27 with TRBJ2-7; D ambiguous. The CDR3 is made up of 14 amino acids. The V end was cut by 0 bases, the J end by 3 bases, with 9 bases between. Germline-derived CDR1 and CDR2 are MNHEY and SMNVEV (reference sequence). This CDR3 reads CASSLSGWGYEQYF. CDR3 sequence (DNA): TGTGCCAGCAGTTTATCAGGGTGGGGCTACGAGCAGTACTTC.

This chain uses TRBV18 with TRBJ2-7; perhaps TRBD2 as D (7 bases). The CDR3 consists of 14 residues. CDR1 and CDR2 from the germline V gene are KGHSH and LQKENI. V was cut by 3 bases and J by 3 bases, with 12 bases left in between. Here the CDR3 reads CASSPGGRLYEQYF. The CDR3, as DNA: TGTGCCAGCTCACCGGGGGGGCGCCTCTACGAGCAGTACTTC.

CDR3 region: CASSLSPNEAFF. The CDR3 nucleotides are TGCGCCAGCAGCCTCTCCCCCAATGAAGCTTTCTTT. The chain has TRBV4-3 and TRBJ1-1; D call uncertain. Germline assignment: CDR1 LGHNA and CDR2 YSLEER. This CDR3 comprises 12 residues. V was pared by 4 bases and J by 7 bases, with 10 bases between.

This clonotype was seen ten or more times. The V call is TRBV27, the J call TRBJ1-1; possible D gene TRBD1, 5 bases. Trimming left V 3 bases short and J 6 bases short, with 11 bases between. The CDR3 is 13 residues long. Germline CDR1 reads MNHEY; CDR2 reads SMNVEV (reference sequence). The CDR3 loop is CASSFQGSAEAFF. The CDR3 DNA sequence: TGTGCCAGCAGTTTTCAGGGTTCCGCTGAAGCTTTCTTT.

This clonotype was detected many times. The chain is built from TRBV20-1 and TRBJ2-5, with D possibly being TRBD1 (6 bases). There are 15 residues in the CDR3. Trimming cost V 3 bases and J 3 bases, with 17 bases left between them. Germline V gene data show CDR1 as DFQATT and CDR2 as SNEGSKA (reference sequence). The CDR3: CSASDSPGHEETQYF. The CDR3 DNA reads as TGCAGTGCTAGCGATTCACCGGGACACGAAGAGACCCAGTACTTC.

This rearrangement joins TRBV20-1 to TRBJ2-2; D not resolved. The CDR3 contains 12 residues. Germline values: CDR1 DFQATT, CDR2 SNEGSKA (reference sequence). V was shortened by 2 bases and J by 6 bases, with 7 bases between the two germline ends. CDR3 loop: CSARPRAGELFF. The DNA for the CDR3 is TGCAGTGCTAGACCTAGGGCCGGGGAGCTGTTTTTT.

This clonotype was counted only a few times. This chain uses TRBV6-1 with TRBJ1-2; weak D call: TRBD1 (5 bases). This CDR3 is 12 amino acids long. V was pared by 7 bases and J by 10 bases, with 16 bases between. Germline CDR1 reads MNHNS; CDR2 reads SASEGT. The CDR3 DNA is TGTGCCAGCATATCATTAAGGGGACTCTACACCTTC. It translates to CASISLRGLYTF.

This clonotype showed up just a few times. This chain connects TRBV7-9 to TRBJ2-1, with TRBD2 identical over 9 bases. J gave up 0 bases and V 4 bases, and 7 bases lay outside the gene matches. Germline CDR1 and CDR2: SEHNR and FQNEAQ (reference sequence). This CDR3 has 17 residues. This CDR3 reads CASSSPVSGSSYNEQFF. The CDR3 DNA sequence: TGTGCCAGCAGCTCCCCAGTTAGCGGGAGCTCCTACAATGAGCAGTTCTTC.

This clonotype showed up many times. CDR3 loop: CSAPGPGEQFF. The CDR3 coding sequence is TGCAGTGCTCCGGGCCCGGGGGAGCAGTTCTTC. V and J are TRBV20-1 and TRBJ2-1; TRBD2 might be the D (5 bases). Per the germline V gene, CDR1 is DFQATT and CDR2 is SNEGSKA (reference sequence). The CDR3 is 11 amino acids. Between the trimmed V and J ends, which lost 5 bases and 10 bases, there was a span of 12 bases.

This clonotype was detected only a few times. The J gene is TRBJ2-1, the V gene TRBV20-1, with no clear D. Trimming took 0 bases from V and 3 from J, leaving 9 bases between them. From germline, CDR1 is DFQATT and CDR2 SNEGSKA (reference sequence). CDR3 length: 14 residues. In DNA, the CDR3 is TGCAGTGCTAGAGACAGCACAGACTACAATGAGCAGTTCTTC. This gives the protein CSARDSTDYNEQFF.

This clonotype has a handful of counts. J is TRBJ1-2 and V is TRBV6-1; maybe TRBD1 (5 bases). Trimming took 6 bases from V and 0 from J, leaving 23 bases between them. The CDR3 totals 18 residues. Looked up from germline, CDR1 is MNHNS and CDR2 is SASEGT. The CDR3 spells CASSFGTPDRGTNYGYTF. The DNA of the CDR3 is TGTGCCAGCAGCTTCGGGACGCCAGACCGAGGAACTAACTATGGCTACACCTTC.

In this sample, this clonotype turned up a few times. The V gene is TRBV29-1, the J gene TRBJ2-2; D call uncertain. Germline V gene data show CDR1 as SQVTM and CDR2 as ANQGSEA. This CDR3 region has 13 residues. V gave up 2 bases and J gave up 8 bases, with 12 bases separating them. The CDR3 DNA is TGCAGCGTTGAATCTAGGATACCTGGGGAGCTGTTTTTT. Its translation is CSVESRIPGELFF.

The table lists this clonotype with many counts. The chain uses TRBV3-1 and TRBJ2-1, with a possible D match to TRBD1 (6 bases). The length of the CDR3 is 13 residues. The germline V and J ends were trimmed by 0 bases and 6 bases, with 6 bases remaining between them. Germline CDR1 is LGHDT and CDR2 is YNNKEL (reference sequence). Here the CDR3 reads CASSQEGANEQFF. For the CDR3, the DNA is TGTGCCAGCAGCCAAGAGGGGGCCAATGAGCAGTTCTTC.

This clonotype was counted ten times or more. The chain has TRBV13 and TRBJ2-1; tentative D call: TRBD1 (5 bases). Trimming stripped 2 bases from V and 12 bases from J, with 11 bases between. This CDR3 has 12 amino acids. CDR1 PRHDT and CDR2 FYEKMQ come from the germline V gene (reference sequence). The CDR3 nucleotides read TGTGCCAGCAGCTTAAATTCTAGGGGGCAGTTCTTC. This translates into CASSLNSRGQFF.

This rearrangement joins TRBV7-9 to TRBJ2-1, with D possibly being TRBD2 (5 bases). Germline values: CDR1 SEHNR, CDR2 FQNEAQ (reference sequence). This CDR3 has 16 amino acids. V was trimmed by 2 bases and J by 0 bases, leaving 11 bases between them. CDR3 coding DNA: TGTGCCAGCAGCTTAAGTGGGAGAGTCTCCTACAATGAGCAGTTCTTC. It yields the protein CASSLSGRVSYNEQFF.

In its sample, this clonotype was seen many times. This sequence joins TRBV27 and TRBJ1-2, with D possibly TRBD1 on 5 matching bases. Germline lookup yields CDR1 MNHEY and CDR2 SMNVEV (reference sequence). Trimming shortened V by 3 bases and J by 6 bases, and 17 bases separated the two germline ends. This CDR3 is 15 amino acids long. CDR3 bases: TGTGCCAGCAGTTTTCGACAGAGGCATGTTGATGGCTACACCTTC. Translated, it gives CASSFRQRHVDGYTF.

This clonotype occurred a few times. The chain uses TRBV9 and TRBJ2-3, with TRBD2 matching over 7 bases. J was trimmed by 2 bases and V by 3 bases; bases with no gene match: 6. CDR3 length equals 15 residues. CDR1 is SGDLS and CDR2 is YYNGEE in the germline V gene. The CDR3 DNA follows: TGTGCCAGCAGCGACGGGACTACCAACACAGATACGCAGTATTTT. Translating it yields CASSDGTTNTDTQYF.

This chain links TRBV12-3 or TRBV12-4 with TRBJ1-1, with D possibly being TRBD1 (5 bases). The ends were cut back, 9 bases at V and 5 bases at J, with 16 bases in the middle. The CDR3 loop spans 13 amino acids. CDR3 amino acids: CASGQGAETEAFF. DNA of the CDR3: TGTGCCAGTGGGCAGGGAGCGGAGACTGAAGCTTTCTTT.

This clonotype occurred a few times. This chain links TRBV19 with TRBJ2-1, with D tentatively TRBD2 (6 bases). Trimming took off 5 bases at V and 6 bases at J, with 11 bases between the two ends. Per germline, CDR1 LNHDA and CDR2 SQIVND (reference sequence). This CDR3 spans 13 amino acids. In DNA form, the CDR3 reads TGTGCCAGTAGTTGGGGGGTAAGCAATGAGCAGTTCTTC. Its translation is CASSWGVSNEQFF.

The chain uses TRBV10-3 and TRBJ1-2; 7 bases agree with TRBD1. Germline V CDR1 and CDR2: ENHRY, SYGVKD. Trimming at V came to 2 bases and at J to 4 bases, leaving 7 bases not matched to a gene. CDR3 size: 15 residues. CDR3 protein: CAISELTGVGYGYTF. Here the CDR3 DNA reads TGTGCCATCAGTGAGCTTACAGGGGTCGGCTATGGCTACACCTTC.

The rearrangement uses TRBV2 and TRBJ2-1; D is possibly TRBD1 (7 bases). CDR1 is SNHLY and CDR2 is FYNNEI in the germline V gene. Trimming pared 6 bases from V and 2 bases from J, leaving 11 bases between. CDR3 length: 14 amino acids. The CDR3 region has the DNA TGTGCCAGCAGGCGGGACAGCGCCTACAATGAGCAGTTCTTC. Translating gives CASRRDSAYNEQFF.

Ten or more counts support this clonotype. This chain links TRBV9 with TRBJ2-1, with 9 bases aligning to TRBD2. With V trimmed by 4 bases and J by 5 bases, 7 bases remained unmatched. CDR3 length: 15 residues. Germline CDR1 SGDLS, CDR2 YYNGEE. The CDR3 here is CASSPRAGGDNEQFF. The CDR3 DNA is TGTGCCAGCAGCCCACGAGCGGGAGGTGACAATGAGCAGTTCTTC.

This clonotype turned up a few times. This chain joins TRBV4-2 and TRBJ2-5; a weak D match, TRBD2 (5 bases). V was pared by 1 base and J by 3 bases, with 18 bases between. The CDR3 consists of 17 residues. CDR1 is LGHNA, CDR2 YNFKEQ, per germline. The CDR3 loop is CASSQGLRQSGEETQYF. The CDR3 DNA reads TGTGCCAGCAGCCAAGGCCTACGGCAATCCGGGGAAGAGACCCAGTACTTC.

The chain employs TRBV7-9 and TRBJ2-2, with D uncertain. Trimming removed 2 bases at V and 0 bases at J, with 10 bases between. The CDR3 length is 16 residues. Germline-derived CDR1 and CDR2 are SEHNR and FQNEAQ (reference sequence). In nucleotides, the CDR3 is TGTGCCAGCAGCTTAACTCCAGACCCGAACACCGGGGAGCTGTTTTTT. This sequence encodes CASSLTPDPNTGELFF.

The gene calls are TRBV5-4 and TRBJ2-3, with 7 bases aligning to TRBD2. After removal of 3 bases from V and 0 bases from J, the junction contained 7 bases not matched to a gene. CDR1 and CDR2 (germline): SGHNT, YYREEE (reference sequence). This CDR3 comprises 16 residues. The CDR3 coding sequence is TGTGCCAGCAGCTCGAAAGGGCGGGGGAGCACAGATACGCAGTATTTT. It translates to CASSSKGRGSTDTQYF.

This clonotype came up many times. The chain links TRBV29-1 to TRBJ2-7; D could derive from TRBD1 or TRBD2 (5 bases each). Germline V gives CDR1 SQVTM, CDR2 ANQGSEA. The ends were cut back, 0 bases at V and 6 bases at J, with 9 bases in the middle. This CDR3 region has 12 residues. CDR3 amino acids: CSVEETRGEQYF. The CDR3 DNA is TGCAGCGTTGAAGAAACGAGGGGCGAGCAGTACTTC.

This clonotype was observed a few times. V is TRBV27 and J is TRBJ2-3; 8 nucleotides match TRBD2. V lost 5 bases, J lost 1 base, and 5 bases stayed unmatched. The CDR3 totals 15 residues. Germline CDR1 reads MNHEY; CDR2 reads SMNVEV (reference sequence). DNA of the CDR3: TGTGCCAGCAGTGCCGGGGGGGGACGCACAGATACGCAGTATTTT. Protein product: CASSAGGGRTDTQYF.

This clonotype was counted at least ten times. The chain uses TRBV12-3 or TRBV12-4 and TRBJ1-2; possibly TRBD1 for D (5 bases). Between the trimmed V and J ends, which lost 3 bases and 4 bases, there was a span of 12 bases. The CDR3 has 14 residues. The CDR3 protein is CASSLGPSLYGYTF. CDR3 coding DNA: TGTGCCAGCAGTTTGGGGCCCAGCCTCTATGGCTACACCTTC.

In its sample, this clonotype was seen a few times. The J gene is TRBJ1-3, the V gene TRBV27; D is undetermined. Germline CDR1 MNHEY, CDR2 SMNVEV (reference sequence). The length of the CDR3 is 15 residues. V was clipped by 0 bases and J by 3 bases, with 9 bases between them. CDR3 bases: TGTGCCAGCAGTTTATCGCTGAACGTTGGAAACACCATATATTTT. This translates into CASSLSLNVGNTIYF.

J is TRBJ2-1 and V is TRBV7-2; D uncertain. V lost 5 bases and J 10 bases, leaving 12 bases between the germline ends. Germline V gene sequence: CDR1 SGHTA, CDR2 FQGNSA. The CDR3 spans 12 residues. In DNA, the CDR3 is TGTGCCAGCAGCGTGAGCGATTCGGAGCAGTTCTTC. As protein: CASSVSDSEQFF. Complete variable domain (other parts from reference TRBV7-2 and TRBJ2-1): GAGVSQSPSNKVTEKGKDVELRCDPISGHTALYWYRQSLGQGLEFLIYFQGNSAPDKSGLPSDRFSAERTGGSVSTLTIQRTQQEDSAVYLCASSVSDSEQFFGPGTRLTVL.